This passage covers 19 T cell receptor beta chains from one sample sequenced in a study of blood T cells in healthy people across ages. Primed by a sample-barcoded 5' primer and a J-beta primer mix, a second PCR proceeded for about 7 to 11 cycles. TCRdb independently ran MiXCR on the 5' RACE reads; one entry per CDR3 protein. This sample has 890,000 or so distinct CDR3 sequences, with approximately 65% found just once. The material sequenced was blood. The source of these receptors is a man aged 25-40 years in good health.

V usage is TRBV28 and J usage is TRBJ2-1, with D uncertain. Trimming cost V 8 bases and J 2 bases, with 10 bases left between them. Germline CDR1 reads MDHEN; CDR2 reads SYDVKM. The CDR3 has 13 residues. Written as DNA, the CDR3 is TGTGCCAGCCAAGTAGACACCTACAATGAGCAGTTCTTC. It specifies CASQVDTYNEQFF.

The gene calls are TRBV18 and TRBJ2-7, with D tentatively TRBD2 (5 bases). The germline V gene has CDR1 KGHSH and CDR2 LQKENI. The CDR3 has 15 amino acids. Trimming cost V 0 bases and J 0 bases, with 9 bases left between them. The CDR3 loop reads CASSPPRLPSYEQYF. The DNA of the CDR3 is TGTGCCAGCTCACCACCGAGACTACCCTCCTACGAGCAGTACTTC. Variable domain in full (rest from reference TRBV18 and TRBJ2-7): NAGVMQNPRHLVRRRGQEARLRCSPMKGHSHVYWYRQLPEEGLKFMVYLQKENIIDESGMPKERFSAEFPKEGPSILRIQQVVRGDSAAYFCASSPPRLPSYEQYFGPGTRLTVT.

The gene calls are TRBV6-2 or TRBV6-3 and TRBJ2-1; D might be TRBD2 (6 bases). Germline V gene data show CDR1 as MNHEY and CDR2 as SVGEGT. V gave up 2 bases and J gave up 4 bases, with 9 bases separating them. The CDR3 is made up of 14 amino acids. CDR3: CASSYAGRYNEQFF. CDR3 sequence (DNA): TGTGCCAGCAGTTACGCGGGACGATACAATGAGCAGTTCTTC.

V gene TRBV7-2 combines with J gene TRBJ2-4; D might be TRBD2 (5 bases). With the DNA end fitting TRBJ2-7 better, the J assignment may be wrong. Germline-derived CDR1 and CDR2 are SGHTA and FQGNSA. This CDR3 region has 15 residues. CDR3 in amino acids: CASSLQSGSLYEQYF. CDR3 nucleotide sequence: TGTGCCAGCAGCTTGCAATCGGGATCGCTCTACGAGCAGTACTTC.

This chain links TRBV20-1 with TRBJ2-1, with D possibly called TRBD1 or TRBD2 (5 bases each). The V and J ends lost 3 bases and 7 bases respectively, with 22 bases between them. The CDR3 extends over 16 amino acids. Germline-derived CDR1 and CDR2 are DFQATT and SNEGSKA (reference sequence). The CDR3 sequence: CSASSLGTGNGNEQFF. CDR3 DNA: TGCAGTGCTAGTTCCCTTGGGACGGGGAATGGGAATGAGCAGTTCTTC.

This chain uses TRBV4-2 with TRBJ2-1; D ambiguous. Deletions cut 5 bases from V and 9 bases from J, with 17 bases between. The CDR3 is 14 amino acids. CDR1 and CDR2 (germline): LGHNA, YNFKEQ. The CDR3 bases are TGTGCCAGCAGCGAGGACGGTATTTGGGGTGAGCAGTTCTTC. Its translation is CASSEDGIWGEQFF.

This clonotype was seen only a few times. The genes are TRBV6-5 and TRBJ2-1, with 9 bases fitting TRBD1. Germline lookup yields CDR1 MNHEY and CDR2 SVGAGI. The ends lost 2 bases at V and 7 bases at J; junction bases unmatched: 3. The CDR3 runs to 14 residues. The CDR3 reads CASSYGTGPNEQFF. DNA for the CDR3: TGTGCCAGCAGTTACGGGACAGGGCCGAATGAGCAGTTCTTC.

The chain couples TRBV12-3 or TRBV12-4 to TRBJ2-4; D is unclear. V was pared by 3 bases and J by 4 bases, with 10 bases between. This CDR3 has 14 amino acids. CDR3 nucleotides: TGTGCCAGCAGTTTCAACACGGCGAAAAACATTCAGTACTTC. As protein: CASSFNTAKNIQYF.

The CDR3 protein is CASSPHGLAGRTDTQYF. The CDR3 region has the DNA TGTGCCAGCAGCCCCCACGGGCTAGCGGGGCGCACAGATACGCAGTATTTT. V and J are TRBV5-4 and TRBJ2-3; the match to TRBD2 covers 9 bases. Germline CDR1 SGHNT, CDR2 YYREEE (reference sequence). The length of the CDR3 is 17 residues. Losses at the gene ends were 4 bases for V and 1 base for J; bases not matched to a gene: 10.

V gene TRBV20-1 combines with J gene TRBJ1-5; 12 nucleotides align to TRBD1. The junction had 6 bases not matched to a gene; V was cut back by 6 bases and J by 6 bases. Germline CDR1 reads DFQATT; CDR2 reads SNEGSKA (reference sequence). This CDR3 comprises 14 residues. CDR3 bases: TGCAGTGCGACCGGGACAGGGGGCGTTCAGCCCCAGCATTTT. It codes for CSATGTGGVQPQHF.

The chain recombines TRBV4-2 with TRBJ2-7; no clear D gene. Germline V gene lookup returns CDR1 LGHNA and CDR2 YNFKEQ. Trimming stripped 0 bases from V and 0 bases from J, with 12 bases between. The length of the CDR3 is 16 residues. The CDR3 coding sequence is TGTGCCAGCAGCCAAGAAGCCAGCCTTGGCTCCTACGAGCAGTACTTC. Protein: CASSQEASLGSYEQYF.

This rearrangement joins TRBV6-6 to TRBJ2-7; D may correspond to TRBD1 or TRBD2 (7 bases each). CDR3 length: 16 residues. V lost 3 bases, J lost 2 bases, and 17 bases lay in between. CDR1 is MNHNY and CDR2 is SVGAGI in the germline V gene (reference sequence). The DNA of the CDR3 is TGTGCCAGCAGTTATAGGGGAGGGACAGTCACCTACGAGCAGTACTTC. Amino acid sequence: CASSYRGGTVTYEQYF.

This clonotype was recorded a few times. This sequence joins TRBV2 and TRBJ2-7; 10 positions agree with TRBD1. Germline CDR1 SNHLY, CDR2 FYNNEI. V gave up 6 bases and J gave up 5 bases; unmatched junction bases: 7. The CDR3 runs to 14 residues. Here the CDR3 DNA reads TGTGCCAGCAGCTCGAGACAGGGGGCCCACGAGCAGTACTTC. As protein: CASSSRQGAHEQYF.

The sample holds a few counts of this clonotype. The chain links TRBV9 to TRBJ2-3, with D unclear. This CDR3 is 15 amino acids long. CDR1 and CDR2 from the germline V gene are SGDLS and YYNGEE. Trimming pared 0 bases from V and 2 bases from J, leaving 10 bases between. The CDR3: CASSVEAFHTDTQYF. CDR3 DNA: TGTGCCAGCAGCGTAGAGGCGTTTCACACAGATACGCAGTATTTT. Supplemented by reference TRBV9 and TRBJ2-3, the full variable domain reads DSGVTQTPKHLITATGQRVTLRCSPRSGDLSVYWYQQSLDQGLQFLIQYYNGEERAKGNILERFSAQQFPDLHSELNLSSLELGDSALYFCASSVEAFHTDTQYFGPGTRLTVL.

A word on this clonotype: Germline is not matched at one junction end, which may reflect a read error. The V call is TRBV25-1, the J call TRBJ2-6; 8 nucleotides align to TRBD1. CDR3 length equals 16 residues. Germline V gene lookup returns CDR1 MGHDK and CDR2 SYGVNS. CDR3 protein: CASSQTGAAGTNVLTF. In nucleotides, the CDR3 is TGTGCCAGCAGTCAGACAGGGGCTGCTGGGACCAACGTCCTGACTTTC.

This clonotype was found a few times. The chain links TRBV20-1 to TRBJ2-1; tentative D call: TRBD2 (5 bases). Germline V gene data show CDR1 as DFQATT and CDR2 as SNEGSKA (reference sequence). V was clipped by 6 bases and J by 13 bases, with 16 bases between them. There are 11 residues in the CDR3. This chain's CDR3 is CSAGGPPGQFF. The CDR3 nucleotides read TGCAGTGCCGGAGGACCCCCGGGACAGTTCTTC.

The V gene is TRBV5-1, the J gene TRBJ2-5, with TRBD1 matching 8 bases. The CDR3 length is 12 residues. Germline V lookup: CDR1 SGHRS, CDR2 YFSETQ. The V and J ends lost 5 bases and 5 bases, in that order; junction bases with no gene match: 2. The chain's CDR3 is CASRRTGETQYF. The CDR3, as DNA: TGCGCCAGCAGAAGGACAGGGGAGACCCAGTACTTC.

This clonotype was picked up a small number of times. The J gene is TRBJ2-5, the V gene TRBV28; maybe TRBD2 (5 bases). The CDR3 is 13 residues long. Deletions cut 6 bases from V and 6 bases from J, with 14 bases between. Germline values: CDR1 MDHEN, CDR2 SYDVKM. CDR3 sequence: CASSSGQAKTQYF. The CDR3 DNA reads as TGTGCCAGCAGCAGCGGCCAGGCGAAGACCCAGTACTTC.

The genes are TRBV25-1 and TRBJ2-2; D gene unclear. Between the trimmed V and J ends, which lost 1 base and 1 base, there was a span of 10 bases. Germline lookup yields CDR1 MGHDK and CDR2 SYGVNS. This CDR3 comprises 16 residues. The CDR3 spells CASSEWVGVNTGELFF. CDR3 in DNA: TGTGCCAGCAGTGAATGGGTTGGAGTGAACACCGGGGAGCTGTTTTTT.